The rows below give T cell receptor beta chains drawn from one sample of a study of cytomegalovirus exposure and HLA in healthy donors. Assay: immunoSEQ multiplex PCR; the TCRdb copy retains only in-frame clones and omits some. The sample has about 190,000 clones; around 80% are singletons. Source material: PBMCs. The receptors stem from a woman aged 18-29 years in good health and CMV-seropositive. Both conserved end residues are part of each CDR3. A D gene is named only where the DNA matches it firmly. Where a row states a size, it is once, few, many or the class of an expanded clone; other rows omit it.

d_call,j_call,clone_size,v_call,cdr3_nt,cdr3_aa
TRBD2,TRBJ2-3,-,TRBV4-3,TGCGCCAGCAGCCAGAGGACTAGCGGGGTCACAGATACGCAGTATTTT,CASSQRTSGVTDTQYF
-,TRBJ2-2,-,TRBV10-3,TGTGCCATCAGTGATGAGCCTCTGAACACCGGGGAGCTGTTTTTT,CAISDEPLNTGELFF
TRBD1,TRBJ1-2,-,TRBV19,TGTGCCAGTAGCGGGACAGGGGGCTTAGAGAACTATGGCTACACCTTC,CASSGTGGLENYGYTF
-,TRBJ1-2,-,TRBV7-2,TGTGCCAGCAGCTTAAGAAGGTCGGGGGGGTTCTATGGCTACACCTTC,CASSLRRSGGFYGYTF
-,TRBJ2-3,-,TRBV6-5,TGTGCCAGCAGTTATCTCGGCACAGATACGCAGTATTTT,CASSYLGTDTQYF
-,TRBJ1-4,-,TRBV14,TGTGCCAGCAGTCTTCTGGGTAGCGGTGAAAAACTGTTTTTT,CASSLLGSGEKLFF
TRBD1,TRBJ2-7,-,TRBV7-2,TGTGCCCTTAGCGGACAGGGGTTGTACGAGCAGTACTTC,CALSGQGLYEQYF
-,TRBJ2-3,-,TRBV6-4,TGTGCCAGCATGGAGCAGCCCGACACAGATACGCAGTATTTT,CASMEQPDTDTQYF
TRBD2,TRBJ2-7,-,TRBV9,TGTGCCAGCAGCGTAGCAGCGGGGGGACCCTACGAGCAGTACTTC,CASSVAAGGPYEQYF
TRBD2,TRBJ2-1,-,TRBV9,TGTGCCAGCAGGGAAACTAGCGGGGGGGAATACAATGAGCAGTTCTTC,CASRETSGGEYNEQFF
-,TRBJ2-5,once,TRBV4-1,TGCGCCAGCAGCCAACACGGGACTGGGCAAGAGACCCAGTACTTC,CASSQHGTGQETQYF
TRBD1,TRBJ1-4,-,TRBV6-5,TGTGCCAGCAGCCGGACAGGGGGCGAAGGTGAAAAACTGTTTTTT,CASSRTGGEGEKLFF
TRBD2,TRBJ2-1,-,TRBV7-2,TGTGCCAGCAGCTTTACACTAGCGAGGTACGATGAGCAGTTCTTC,CASSFTLARYDEQFF
-,TRBJ2-3,once,TRBV6-1,TGTGCCAGCTCCCCATTAAACTCCAGGGCCGATACGCAGTATTTT,CASSPLNSRADTQYF
TRBD1,TRBJ2-2,-,TRBV7-3,TGTGCCAGCAGCTTGACAGGGGAGGTCGGGGAGCTGTTTTTT,CASSLTGEVGELFF
-,TRBJ1-5,-,TRBV28,TGTGCCAGCAGTTGGAGTTTTCGTGGACAGCCCCAGCATTTT,CASSWSFRGQPQHF
TRBD1,TRBJ1-4,-,TRBV6-6,TGTGCCAGCAGACGACAGGGGGCCGATGAAAAACTGTTTTTT,CASRRQGADEKLFF
TRBD1,TRBJ2-3,-,TRBV4-1,TGCGCCAGCAGCCGTGACAGGGAATCGACAGATACGCAGTATTTT,CASSRDRESTDTQYF
TRBD1,TRBJ1-2,-,TRBV13,TGTGCCAGCAGCCACCGGGACAGGGCGTATTATGGCTACACCTTC,CASSHRDRAYYGYTF
-,TRBJ1-2,-,TRBV30,TGTGCCTGGAGTGTACAAGATCTCTATGGCTACACCTTC,CAWSVQDLYGYTF
TRBD1,TRBJ2-5,-,TRBV2,TGTGCCAGCACGGGGACAGGGGTATACGGGACCCAGTACTTC,CASTGTGVYGTQYF
TRBD2,TRBJ2-5,-,TRBV5-4,TGTGCCAGCAGCCCGGGACTAGCGGGGGGGCCTGGGGAGACCCAGTACTTC,CASSPGLAGGPGETQYF
TRBD1,TRBJ1-5,-,TRBV4-2,TGTGCCAGCAGCCAAGGGGACAGAGGAGGCAATCAGCCCCAGCATTTT,CASSQGDRGGNQPQHF
-,TRBJ1-6,few,TRBV19,TGTGCCAGTAAACTGGGCATCTATAATTCACCCCTCCACTTT,CASKLGIYNSPLHF
-,TRBJ2-2,-,TRBV25-1,TGTGCCAGCAGCCTAGGTTGGGAGCTGTTTTTT,CASSLGWELFF
TRBD1,TRBJ1-1,-,TRBV19,TGTGCCAGTAGTGTACAGGGGACTGAAGCTTTCTTT,CASSVQGTEAFF
-,TRBJ2-2,-,TRBV7-9,TGTGCCAGCAGCTTAGCGAGATATACAGACACCGGGGAGCTGTTTTTT,CASSLARYTDTGELFF
TRBD1,TRBJ1-1,-,TRBV5-1,TGCGCCAGCAGCTTGGCGGGACAGGGACGTACTGAAGCTTTCTTT,CASSLAGQGRTEAFF
-,TRBJ2-5,-,TRBV7-9,TGTGCCAGCAGCTTAGGAGGTATCTTCCAAGAGACCCAGTACTTC,CASSLGGIFQETQYF
TRBD1,TRBJ2-3,-,TRBV27,TGTGCCAGCAGTTTAGACGGGGGACAGGGCTCAGATACGCAGTATTTT,CASSLDGGQGSDTQYF
TRBD1,TRBJ1-5,-,TRBV18,TGTGCCAGCTCACCACGGACAGGGGGTTATCAGCCCCAGCATTTT,CASSPRTGGYQPQHF
TRBD1,TRBJ2-7,-,TRBV7-6,TGTGCCAGCAGCCTGGGGACAGGGAAAACCTACGAGCAGTACTTC,CASSLGTGKTYEQYF
TRBD1,TRBJ1-2,-,TRBV6-1,TGTGCCAGCAGTCCCGACAGGGGAGGTGGCTACACCTTC,CASSPDRGGGYTF
-,TRBJ2-2,few,TRBV5-6,TGTGCCAGCTTCCGGGTAGGACAGCGAAACACCGGGGAGCTGTTTTTT,CASFRVGQRNTGELFF
-,TRBJ1-3,-,TRBV4-1,TGCGCCAGCAGCCAAGTTCTCTCCTCTGGAAACACCATATATTTT,CASSQVLSSGNTIYF
TRBD1,TRBJ2-2,-,TRBV2,TGTGCCAGCAGTAGACAGGGGGGCACCGGGGAGCTGTTTTTT,CASSRQGGTGELFF
TRBD1,TRBJ2-1,-,TRBV6-5,TGTGCCAGCAGTTACCGGGACAGAAGTTACAATGAGCAGTTCTTC,CASSYRDRSYNEQFF
TRBD1,TRBJ1-2,-,TRBV5-1,TGCGCCAGCAGCGTTGAAACAGGGGGAAACTATGGCTACACCTTC,CASSVETGGNYGYTF
-,TRBJ2-3,-,TRBV5-1,TGCGCCAGCAGCGGTGAGGGAGGTACGCAGTATTTT,CASSGEGGTQYF
TRBD1,TRBJ1-2,-,TRBV6-1,TGTGCCAGCAGGGACAGGGGGTACTATGGCTACACCTTC,CASRDRGYYGYTF
-,TRBJ1-5,-,TRBV5-6,TGTGCCAGCAGCCAAACCCCAGATCAGCCCCAGCATTTT,CASSQTPDQPQHF
TRBD2,TRBJ2-5,-,TRBV28,TGTGCCAGCACGGACGCGGGGGGGCCGGTCGAGACCCAGTACTTC,CASTDAGGPVETQYF
-,TRBJ2-2,-,TRBV18,TGTGCCAGCTCACCAGAGACAGGAATGAACACCGGGGAGCTGTTTTTT,CASSPETGMNTGELFF
TRBD1,TRBJ2-1,-,TRBV30,TGTGCCTGCCCCCGGACAGGATTGGGTGAGCAGTTCTTC,CACPRTGLGEQFF
TRBD1,TRBJ2-3,-,TRBV6-4,TGTGCCAGCAGTGTCGAGGGGACAGGGGGGGTAGATACGCAGTATTTT,CASSVEGTGGVDTQYF
TRBD2,TRBJ2-3,few,TRBV11-1,TGTGCCAGCAGCTTTGGACTAGCGGGGCTCACAGATACGCAGTATTTT,CASSFGLAGLTDTQYF
-,TRBJ1-6,-,TRBV4-2,TGTGCCAGCAGCCAAGTCCAGGGGCCGGTGTATAATTCACCCCTCCACTTT,CASSQVQGPVYNSPLHF
TRBD1,TRBJ1-6,-,TRBV4-1,TGCGCCAGCAGCCCACTTCGACAGGGGCACAATTCACCCCTCCACTTT,CASSPLRQGHNSPLHF
TRBD1,TRBJ1-1,-,TRBV4-1,TGCGCCAGCAGACACCCTTCGGGACAGGTTGAAGCTTTCTTT,CASRHPSGQVEAFF
-,TRBJ1-5,-,TRBV6-1,TGTGCCACCCTCGGTCAGGATAGCAATCAGCCCCAGCATTTT,CATLGQDSNQPQHF
-,TRBJ2-6,once,TRBV30,TGTGCCTGGAGTATCCCGCGGGGAACTGGGGCCAACGTCCTGACTTTC,CAWSIPRGTGANVLTF
-,TRBJ2-7,-,TRBV11-2,TGTGCCAGCAGCTTACGTTCGGGGTACTACGAGCAGTACTTC,CASSLRSGYYEQYF